These 6 T cell receptor beta chains share one sample of origin, sequenced in a study of shared clonotypes between healthy human individuals. The assay was immunoSEQ multiplex PCR, and TCRdb's table has in-frame clones only and misses some. The data show roughly 2.2 million clones, with 85% to 95% seen just once and approximately 0.39% held by the top ten. Sequenced input: naive CD4+ T cells from PBMCs. Subset given: CD45RA+ positively selected. Receptors originate from a man in his late teens or twenties in good health. Some clones in this sample may be carry-over from other donors' samples.

This chain joins TRBV6-6 and TRBJ2-1; 7 nucleotides line up with TRBD1. CDR1 is MNHNY, CDR2 SVGAGI, per germline (reference sequence). J lost 8 bases, V lost 6 bases, and 7 bases had no gene match. The CDR3 consists of 13 residues. The CDR3, as DNA: TGTGCCAGCAGCCAGGGACAGTTCGATGAGCAGTTCTTC. Amino acids: CASSQGQFDEQFF.

The rearrangement joins TRBV11-2 to TRBJ2-6; the D gene is possibly TRBD1 (5 bases). Germline V gene lookup returns CDR1 SGHAT and CDR2 FQNNGV. Between the trimmed V and J ends, which lost 5 bases and 4 bases, there was a span of 15 bases. CDR3 size: 16 residues. Written as DNA, the CDR3 is TGTGCCAGCAGCCTGGTCAGGGTGAGAGGGGCCAACGTCCTGACTTTC. It is translated as CASSLVRVRGANVLTF.

This rearrangement joins TRBV5-8 to TRBJ2-2; 12 bases match TRBD2. V lost 4 bases, J lost 6 bases, and 19 bases stayed unmatched. The CDR3 contains 20 residues. CDR1 and CDR2 from the germline V gene are SGHTS and YDEGEE. Written as DNA, the CDR3 is TGTGCCAGCAGCATGTGGCTAGCGGGAGGGGTTTCTTTGCCATCCGGGGAGCTGTTTTTT. This sequence encodes CASSMWLAGGVSLPSGELFF.

The V call is TRBV6-5, the J call TRBJ2-7, with D unresolved. This CDR3 is 11 amino acids long. V was trimmed by 2 bases and J by 9 bases, leaving 8 bases between them. Germline loops: CDR1 MNHEY, CDR2 SVGAGI. The CDR3 bases are TGTGCCAGCAGTTACAGGGAACGGCAGTACTTC. Amino acid sequence: CASSYRERQYF.

The chain uses TRBV7-3 and TRBJ2-1; a weak D match, TRBD2 (5 bases). The CDR3 contains 15 residues. CDR1 SGHTA and CDR2 FQGTGA come from the germline V gene. V lost 3 bases and J lost 4, with 13 bases in between. The CDR3 sequence is CASSFTGNTYNEQFF. CDR3 DNA sequence: TGTGCCAGCAGCTTCACCGGGAACACTTACAATGAGCAGTTCTTC.

Of note for this clone: Other DNA sequences from this sample encode an identical CDR3 as well. The chain has TRBV4-1 and TRBJ1-1; no clear D gene. The V gene's germline CDR1 is MGHRA and CDR2 YSYEKL. The CDR3 runs 14 residues. Trimming stripped 4 bases from V and 3 bases from J, with 12 bases between. In DNA form, the CDR3 reads TGCGCCAGCAGCCTGAGACGCGGGGACACTGAAGCTTTCTTT. Translation: CASSLRRGDTEAFF.